These T cell receptor beta chains were read from a single sample in a study of blood T cell repertoires in COVID-19. Only in-frame clones appear in the TCRdb table, and some are missing; sequencing was by immunoSEQ multiplex PCR. This table has over 120,000 clones, 80% to 90% appearing once. The sequencing input was PBMCs or T cells enriched from blood (not recorded which). All receptors come from a man aged 55 to 70 who had recovered from COVID-19. Each CDR3 is given with its conserved first and last residue. A D gene is named only where the DNA matches it firmly. Clone size appears in some rows only: once, few, many, or a class for an expanded clone.

TRBJ2-1,15,TRBV6-2/TRBV6-3,-,-,TGTGCCAGCAGCACCAGGATAGGCTCCTACAATGAGCAGTTCTTC,CASSTRIGSYNEQFF
TRBJ1-5,12,TRBV29-1,-,-,TGCAGCGTCAGGGTGGCCAATCAGCCCCAGCATTTT,CSVRVANQPQHF
TRBJ1-5,15,TRBV5-6,-,-,TGTGCCAGCAGCTTGAGGGGTAGGGCCTGGCAGCCCCAGCATTTT,CASSLRGRAWQPQHF
TRBJ2-7,15,TRBV28,once,TRBD1,TGTGCCAGCAGCGGAGGGACAGGGGGGACGACCGAGCAGTACTTC,CASSGGTGGTTEQYF
TRBJ2-1,16,TRBV7-3,-,TRBD2,TGTGCCAGCAGCACACGACTAGCGGGACCTAACAATGAGCAGTTCTTC,CASSTRLAGPNNEQFF
TRBJ1-1,11,TRBV20-1,-,-,TGCAGTGCAACCTCGAGGACTGAAGCTTTCTTT,CSATSRTEAFF
TRBJ1-2,15,TRBV28,-,-,TGTGCCAGCAGGACAACAGGGTCGGGAAACTATGGCTACACCTTC,CASRTTGSGNYGYTF
TRBJ1-5,15,TRBV5-3,-,TRBD1,TGTGCCAGAAGATCGGGACAGCGGCGGTGTCAGCCCCAGCATTTT,CARRSGQRRCQPQHF
TRBJ1-2,13,TRBV30,-,TRBD1,TGTGCCTGGATGAGGGACAGGCCATATGGCTACACCTTC,CAWMRDRPYGYTF
TRBJ2-7,17,TRBV14,-,TRBD2,TGTGCCAGCAGCCACGGGATAACAGCGGGAAAGGTTATGGAGCAGTACTTC,CASSHGITAGKVMEQYF
TRBJ2-5,18,TRBV19,few,TRBD2,TGTGCCAGTAGTTCCCGGATGACTAGCGGGAAAAGGGGAGAGACCCAGTACTTC,CASSSRMTSGKRGETQYF
TRBJ1-1,13,TRBV29-1,-,-,TGCAGCGTTGAAGTTGGGGCAAACACTGAAGCTTTCTTT,CSVEVGANTEAFF
TRBJ2-1,14,TRBV7-8,-,TRBD2,TGTGCCAGCCGCCCGGGGGGTTCCTACAATGAGCAGTTCTTC,CASRPGGSYNEQFF
TRBJ1-2,14,TRBV9,once,TRBD1,TGTGCCAGCAGCCCCACGGGACAGGAGTATGGCTACACCTTC,CASSPTGQEYGYTF
TRBJ2-7,17,TRBV14,-,TRBD1,TGTGCCAGCAGCCAATCCCCCGGACAGGGAGGATCCTACGAGCAGTACTTC,CASSQSPGQGGSYEQYF
TRBJ1-2,13,TRBV20-1,-,-,TGCAGTGCTAGTCTTTCGGCGGACTATGGCTACACCTTC,CSASLSADYGYTF